This T cell receptor (beta chain) stems from a study of early T cells in non-severe SARS-CoV-2 infection. Attachment of unique molecular identifiers was made to individual cDNA molecules. Via MiXCR, TCRdb re-called the 5' RACE reads, giving one row per CDR3 protein. Among 75,000 or so distinct CDR3 sequences listed, approximately 10% were seen once. Germline CDR1 and CDR2: MNHNY and SVGAGI (reference sequence). The CDR3 loop spans 14 amino acids. V was clipped by 5 bases and J by 2 bases, with 12 bases between them. General study results and limits: Private and CD4 specificities were missed by VDJdb matching, skewed to anti-spike CD8.

On this clonotype itself: Its antigen is not known.

The sample consisted of whole blood, taken at baseline. This TCR was sampled from an adult who was a healthcare worker with PCR-confirmed SARS-CoV-2 infection or an uninfected control (not recorded which). The chain employs TRBV6-6 and TRBJ1-2, with D unresolved. The CDR3 sequence: CASSRSALNYGYTF. CDR3 in DNA: TGTGCCAGCAGTCGCTCGGCCCTAAACTATGGCTACACCTTC.